Shown below are 23 T cell receptor beta chains from a single sample sequenced in a study of cytomegalovirus exposure and HLA in healthy donors. The PCR had 60 Vbeta and 13 Jbeta primers. The data were produced by immunoSEQ multiplex PCR, yet TCRdb's version contains in-frame clones alone and is incomplete. The sample holds 99,000 or so clones, approximately 72% seen once. Specimen: PBMCs. All receptors derive from a man younger than 40 in good health and CMV-seronegative.

This chain links TRBV7-9 with TRBJ2-7; 9 nucleotides agree with TRBD1. The CDR3 covers 17 residues. CDR1 is SEHNR, CDR2 FQNEAQ, per germline (reference sequence). V was clipped by 2 bases and J by 0 bases; unmatched bases: 8. In nucleotides, the CDR3 is TGTGCCAGCAGCTTATTGGACAGGGGATTGAGCTCCTACGAGCAGTACTTC. Protein sequence: CASSLLDRGLSSYEQYF.

This chain connects TRBV28 to TRBJ2-7; 10 bases map to TRBD2. Looked up from germline, CDR1 is MDHEN and CDR2 is SYDVKM. J was trimmed by 0 bases and V by 7 bases; bases with no gene match: 6. This CDR3 spans 15 amino acids. The CDR3 is CASNLEREGSYEQYF. The CDR3 coding sequence is TGTGCCAGCAACCTGGAGCGGGAGGGCTCCTACGAGCAGTACTTC. Drawing the rest from reference TRBV28 and TRBJ2-7, the complete variable domain is DVKVTQSSRYLVKRTGEKVFLECVQDMDHENMFWYRQDPGLGLRLIYFSYDVKMKEKGDIPEGYSVSREKKERFSLILESASTNQTSMYLCASNLEREGSYEQYFGPGTRLTVT.

The CDR3 DNA reads TGTGCCAGCAGCTCAGGGACTAGCAGCTACAATGAGCAGTTCTTC. It is translated as CASSSGTSSYNEQFF. The rearrangement joins TRBV11-3 to TRBJ2-1; 9 bases map to TRBD2. CDR1 is SGHNT, CDR2 YENEEA, per germline. V shed 4 bases and J 3 bases; nucleotides not matched to a gene: 4. The CDR3 has 15 amino acids. Full variable domain (outside the CDR3, taken from reference TRBV11-3 and TRBJ2-1): EAGVVQSPRYKIIEKKQPVAFWCNPISGHNTLYWYLQNLGQGPELLIRYENEEAVDDSQLPKDRFSAERLKGVDSTLKIQPAELGDSAVYLCASSSGTSSYNEQFFGPGTRLTVL.

The V call is TRBV28, the J call TRBJ1-5; 7 bases map to TRBD1. The CDR3 runs 16 residues. Germline assignment: CDR1 MDHEN and CDR2 SYDVKM. V lost 4 bases to trimming and J lost 1 base; unmatched junction nucleotides: 7. The CDR3 nucleotides are TGTGCCAGCAGTTCCCAGACAGGGACGAGCAATCAGCCCCAGCATTTT. Encoded protein: CASSSQTGTSNQPQHF.

V is TRBV30 and J is TRBJ2-6; D is perhaps TRBD2 (5 bases). From germline, CDR1 is GTSNPN and CDR2 SVGIG (reference sequence). The CDR3 contains 15 residues. Trimming shortened V by 5 bases and J by 0 bases, and 11 bases separated the two germline ends. CDR3 protein: CAWGEGGSGANVLTF. In DNA, the CDR3 is TGTGCCTGGGGAGAGGGCGGCTCTGGGGCCAACGTCCTGACTTTC.

This clone was seen a handful of times. The chain has TRBV5-1 and TRBJ2-3; weak D call: TRBD1 (7 bases). V was trimmed by 5 bases and J by 0 bases, leaving 10 bases between them. Germline V gene data show CDR1 as SGHRS and CDR2 as YFSETQ. CDR3 length: 14 amino acids. The CDR3 loop reads CASRRDSSTDTQYF. In DNA, the CDR3 is TGCGCCAGCAGGCGGGACAGCAGCACAGATACGCAGTATTTT.

The V and J genes are TRBV4-3 and TRBJ2-3; weak D call: TRBD2 (5 bases). CDR1 LGHNA and CDR2 YSLEER come from the germline V gene. V shed 3 bases and J shed 1 base, with 11 bases lying between them. This CDR3 has 15 amino acids. The CDR3 DNA sequence: TGCGCCAGCAGCCATGGACTCCCCCGCACAGATACGCAGTATTTT. As protein: CASSHGLPRTDTQYF.

This clone was detected once. This sequence joins TRBV7-9 and TRBJ1-1; TRBD1 matches at 10 bases. Germline CDR1 SEHNR, CDR2 FQNEAQ (reference sequence). The CDR3 has 14 residues. V dropped 6 bases and J dropped 3; count of bases not matched to a gene: 4. This chain's CDR3 is CASRRQGAYTEAFF. Here the CDR3 DNA reads TGTGCCAGCAGGCGACAGGGGGCGTACACTGAAGCTTTCTTT.

V usage is TRBV6-6 and J usage is TRBJ1-2; D is undetermined. The germline V gene has CDR1 MNHNY and CDR2 SVGAGI (reference sequence). V dropped 3 bases and J dropped 2 bases, with 7 bases sitting between them. This CDR3 comprises 13 residues. The CDR3 DNA follows: TGTGCCAGCAGTTATGCCCGGAACTATGGCTACACCTTC. This codes for CASSYARNYGYTF.

J is TRBJ2-5 and V is TRBV7-2, with D unclear. Judging by the DNA end, TRBJ2-7 fits better; the J call may be wrong. Germline CDR1 reads SGHTA; CDR2 reads FQGNSA. The CDR3 has 14 amino acids. CDR3 loop: CASSLDSYSYEQYF. In DNA, the CDR3 is TGTGCCAGCAGCTTAGACTCGTACTCCTACGAGCAGTACTTC.

This CDR3 reads CASGFQVQSAIWSEKLFF. CDR3 sequence (DNA): TGTGCTAGTGGTTTCCAGGTTCAATCGGCGATATGGTCTGAAAAACTGTTTTTT. This chain uses TRBV12-5 with TRBJ1-4, with no clear D. Trimming left V 3 bases short and J 7 bases short, with 24 bases between. The CDR3 extends over 18 amino acids. Germline loops: CDR1 LGHNT, CDR2 FRNRAP.

This chain connects TRBV30 to TRBJ1-3; the D gene is possibly TRBD1 (5 bases). This CDR3 contains 14 residues. The V gene lost 3 bases and the J gene lost 0 bases, with 9 bases spanning the gap. Germline CDR1 is GTSNPN and CDR2 is SVGIG (reference sequence). Here the CDR3 reads CAWSRAISGNTIYF. CDR3 DNA: TGTGCCTGGAGCAGGGCAATCTCTGGAAACACCATATATTTT. The whole variable domain, filled in from reference TRBV30 and TRBJ1-3, reads SQTIHQWPATLVQPVGSPLSLECTVEGTSNPNLYWYRQAAGRGLQLLFYSVGIGQISSEVPQNLSASRPQDRQFILSSKKLLLSDSGFYLCAWSRAISGNTIYFGEGSWLTVV.

V is TRBV5-4 and J is TRBJ2-5; D is ambiguous. The CDR3 is made up of 13 amino acids. Germline CDR1 is SGHNT and CDR2 is YYREEE (reference sequence). V lost 3 bases, J lost 2 bases, and 8 bases lay in between. The CDR3 DNA follows: TGTGCCAGCAGCTCCCATCATCAAGAGACCCAGTACTTC. It translates to CASSSHHQETQYF. Looking up the rest from reference TRBV5-4 and TRBJ2-5 gives the full variable domain: ETGVTQSPTHLIKTRGQQVTLRCSSQSGHNTVSWYQQALGQGPQFIFQYYREEENGRGNFPPRFSGLQFPNYSSELNVNALELDDSALYLCASSSHHQETQYFGPGTRLLVL.

This clone was seen more than once but under ten times. The chain carries TRBV10-2 and TRBJ1-5, with D perhaps TRBD1 (5 bases). The V and J ends lost 2 bases and 5 bases respectively, with 10 bases between them. There are 14 residues in the CDR3. Germline CDR1 WSHSY, CDR2 SAAADI. The CDR3 DNA reads TGCGCCAGCAGTGAGGTTGGGGGGGATCAGCCCCAGCATTTT. This encodes CASSEVGGDQPQHF.

Relative to its sample, this clone is medium-sized. The chain recombines TRBV5-1 with TRBJ1-2; 7 bases match TRBD1. Germline assignment: CDR1 SGHRS and CDR2 YFSETQ. The CDR3 runs to 13 residues. Unmatched junction bases numbered 2, after V lost 2 bases and J lost 4 bases. Here the CDR3 reads CASSFPGGYGYTF. The CDR3 DNA follows: TGCGCCAGCAGCTTCCCAGGGGGCTATGGCTACACCTTC.

This chain uses TRBV28 with TRBJ2-7; D unresolved. The CDR3 runs 11 residues. Germline V gene lookup returns CDR1 MDHEN and CDR2 SYDVKM. V lost 2 bases and J 6 bases, leaving 5 bases between the germline ends. As DNA, the CDR3 is TGTGCCAGCAGTTTAACAACCGAGCAGTACTTC. This translates into CASSLTTEQYF.

The rearrangement uses TRBV5-1 and TRBJ2-2; 12 nucleotides match TRBD2. This CDR3 region has 15 residues. CDR1 and CDR2 (germline): SGHRS, YFSETQ. V gave up 1 base and J gave up 6 bases; unmatched junction bases: 1. CDR3 loop: CASSLLAGGPGELFF. The CDR3 bases are TGCGCCAGCAGCTTGCTAGCGGGGGGGCCCGGGGAGCTGTTTTTT. Together with reference TRBV5-1 and TRBJ2-2, the CDR3 gives the full variable domain: KAGVTQTPRYLIKTRGQQVTLSCSPISGHRSVSWYQQTPGQGLQFLFEYFSETQRNKGNFPGRFSGRQFSNSRSEMNVSTLELGDSALYLCASSLLAGGPGELFFGEGSRLTVL.

In this sample, this clone turned up a few times. The chain links TRBV27 to TRBJ1-2, with 7 bases fitting TRBD1. Losses at the gene ends were 3 bases for V and 2 bases for J; bases not matched to a gene: 3. This CDR3 has 14 residues. Germline V gene lookup returns CDR1 MNHEY and CDR2 SMNVEV (reference sequence). Here the CDR3 reads CASSLNRGNYGYTF. Written as DNA, the CDR3 is TGTGCCAGCAGTTTGAACAGGGGAAACTATGGCTACACCTTC.

V usage is TRBV11-2 and J usage is TRBJ1-5; 8 bases align to TRBD1. Germline V CDR1 and CDR2: SGHAT, FQNNGV. V gave up 5 bases and J gave up 7 bases; unmatched junction bases: 7. The CDR3 extends over 14 amino acids. The CDR3 nucleotides read TGTGCCAGCAGCCAGGACAGGGTGGGACAGCCCCAGCATTTT. This translates into CASSQDRVGQPQHF.

CDR3 in DNA: TGTGCCAGCAGTTACTCCTGGAGCTACAATGAGCAGTTCTTC. Translated: CASSYSWSYNEQFF. The rearrangement links TRBV6-5 to TRBJ2-1, with D unresolved. Germline CDR1 reads MNHEY; CDR2 reads SVGAGI. This CDR3 region has 14 residues. The V end was cut by 0 bases, the J end by 3 bases, with 6 bases between.

The rearrangement uses TRBV5-4 and TRBJ2-7, with TRBD2 as a possible D gene (5 bases). CDR1 is SGHNT, CDR2 YYREEE, per germline (reference sequence). There are 15 residues in the CDR3. The germline V and J ends were trimmed by 4 bases and 2 bases, with 16 bases remaining between them. The CDR3 sequence: CASSTLGLMTYEQYF. The CDR3 nucleotides read TGTGCCAGCAGCACCTTAGGACTTATGACCTACGAGCAGTACTTC. Based on the CDR3 plus reference TRBV5-4 and TRBJ2-7, the full variable domain is ETGVTQSPTHLIKTRGQQVTLRCSSQSGHNTVSWYQQALGQGPQFIFQYYREEENGRGNFPPRFSGLQFPNYSSELNVNALELDDSALYLCASSTLGLMTYEQYFGPGTRLTVT.

The chain employs TRBV19 and TRBJ1-6; tentatively, D is TRBD1 (5 bases). CDR1 and CDR2 from the germline V gene are LNHDA and SQIVND (reference sequence). The CDR3 length is 15 residues. V gave up 9 bases and J gave up 10 bases, with 22 bases separating them. The CDR3 here is CASSWTFILGSPLHF. In DNA form, the CDR3 reads TGTGCCAGCTCTTGGACATTCATACTGGGGTCACCCCTCCACTTT.

The chain employs TRBV6-5 and TRBJ2-5; D is perhaps TRBD2 (6 bases). The germline V gene has CDR1 MNHEY and CDR2 SVGAGI. V was cut by 5 bases and J by 1 base, with 11 bases left in between. The CDR3 runs 14 residues. The CDR3 sequence is CASSAIGGQETQYF. The CDR3 DNA reads as TGTGCCAGCAGTGCTATCGGGGGCCAAGAGACCCAGTACTTC.